A selection of T cell receptor beta chains follows, all from one sample in a study of T cell changes during pregnancy in multiple sclerosis. Measured with immunoSEQ multiplex PCR; TCRdb has only the in-frame clones, and not every one. Of 50,000 to 60,000 clones in the sample, about 93% were seen once. The sample was CD4+ T cells from peripheral blood mononuclear cells, taken in the second trimester of pregnancy. The receptors come from a female donor with multiple sclerosis, enrolled in a pregnancy study. Each CDR3 is given with its conserved first and last residue. The order of the fields is D gene, V gene, J gene, CDR3 DNA, CDR3 protein. D genes are given only for firm matches.

d_call: TRBD2
v_call: TRBV9
j_call: TRBJ2-1
cdr3_nt: TGTGCCAGCAGCGTAGTTGGGGGGGGTACCTACAATGAGCAGTTCTTC
cdr3_aa: CASSVVGGGTYNEQFF

d_call: .
v_call: TRBV11-2
j_call: TRBJ2-3
cdr3_nt: TGTGCCAGCAGCTTAGGGAGGCCAACAGATACGCAGTATTTT
cdr3_aa: CASSLGRPTDTQYF

d_call: .
v_call: TRBV7-6
j_call: TRBJ2-2
cdr3_nt: TGTGCCAGCAGTCGAAACCCGGACAGTGTGGGACGACCCGGGGAGCTGTTTTTT
cdr3_aa: CASSRNPDSVGRPGELFF

d_call: TRBD2
v_call: TRBV9
j_call: TRBJ2-3
cdr3_nt: TGTGCCAGCAGCCGAGGGACTAGCGGGGCATACTTCACAGATACGCAGTATTTT
cdr3_aa: CASSRGTSGAYFTDTQYF

d_call: .
v_call: TRBV6-1
j_call: TRBJ1-2
cdr3_nt: TGTGCCAGCAGTGAAGAAAAAGCCTATGGCTACACCTTC
cdr3_aa: CASSEEKAYGYTF

d_call: TRBD1
v_call: TRBV5-1
j_call: TRBJ1-1
cdr3_nt: TGCGCCAGCAGCACGGGACAGTTGAACACTGAAGCTTTCTTT
cdr3_aa: CASSTGQLNTEAFF

d_call: .
v_call: TRBV5-8
j_call: TRBJ1-6
cdr3_nt: TGTGCCAGCAGCCTCCGACAGAGCTATAATTCACCCCTCCACTTT
cdr3_aa: CASSLRQSYNSPLHF

d_call: .
v_call: TRBV27
j_call: TRBJ2-3
cdr3_nt: TGTGCCAGCAGGAGGGCGGGGCTGGATACGCAGTATTTT
cdr3_aa: CASRRAGLDTQYF

d_call: .
v_call: TRBV19
j_call: TRBJ2-2
cdr3_nt: TGTGCCAGTAGAGACCAGGGTAACACCGGGGAGCTGTTTTTT
cdr3_aa: CASRDQGNTGELFF

d_call: .
v_call: TRBV5-1
j_call: TRBJ2-3
cdr3_nt: TGCGCCAGCAGCCCCGGGCCAAGGGACTTCACAGATACGCAGTATTTT
cdr3_aa: CASSPGPRDFTDTQYF

d_call: TRBD2
v_call: TRBV5-1
j_call: TRBJ2-1
cdr3_nt: TGCGCCAGCAGCTTGTCGGCGGGGGGCTACAATGAGCAGTTCTTC
cdr3_aa: CASSLSAGGYNEQFF

d_call: .
v_call: TRBV5-1
j_call: TRBJ1-2
cdr3_nt: TGCGCCAGCAGCTTGGGTCTCGGACTGAACTATGGCTACACCTTC
cdr3_aa: CASSLGLGLNYGYTF

d_call: TRBD2
v_call: TRBV4-2
j_call: TRBJ2-7
cdr3_nt: TGTGCCAGCAGCCAAGAAGGGACTAGCGGGGGTGGCGAGCAGTACTTC
cdr3_aa: CASSQEGTSGGGEQYF

d_call: .
v_call: TRBV5-1
j_call: TRBJ2-2
cdr3_nt: TGCGCCAGCAGCTTGATTTCAAACACCGGGGAGCTGTTTTTT
cdr3_aa: CASSLISNTGELFF

d_call: .
v_call: TRBV6-1
j_call: TRBJ2-4
cdr3_nt: TGTGCCAGCAGTGAAGCCCTCAAACTAGCCAAAAACATTCAGTACTTC
cdr3_aa: CASSEALKLAKNIQYF

d_call: .
v_call: TRBV6-1
j_call: TRBJ1-2
cdr3_nt: TGTGCCAGCATCAACGCGGCAACTAACTATGGCTACACCTTC
cdr3_aa: CASINAATNYGYTF

d_call: TRBD1
v_call: TRBV5-6
j_call: TRBJ2-1
cdr3_nt: TGTGCCAGCAGCTGGGACAGTAGCTCCTACAATGAGCAGTTCTTC
cdr3_aa: CASSWDSSSYNEQFF